This TCR beta chain was recovered during a study of T cells in Graves' hyperthyroidism and ophthalmopathy. General observations from the study: Through a model of 13 V-J features, ophthalmopathy was separated from stable hyperthyroidism.

CDR1 and CDR2 (germline): MNHGY, SAAAGT. The CDR3 consists of 14 residues. V was pared by 0 bases and J by 1 base, with 6 bases between. Concerning this clonotype itself: Its target is not known.

Template material for amplifying TCR beta CDR3 regions consisted of RNA transcripts. With the HTBI primer set, the TCR CDR3 went through a first round of RT-PCR. TCRdb re-called the multiplex PCR reads through MiXCR, storing one row per CDR3 protein. The table includes hundreds of thousands of distinct CDR3 sequences, 13% to 15% detected once. The sample was blood. The chain employs TRBV6-8 and TRBJ1-2, with TRBD1 as a possible D gene (5 bases). This receptor was obtained from a woman aged 18-29 years with Graves' hyperthyroidism. The CDR3 region is CASSYSDSNYGYTF. CDR3 nucleotides: TGTGCCAGCAGTTACTCTGACAGTAACTATGGCTACACCTTC.